Shown below are 16 T cell receptor beta chains from a single sample sequenced in a study of blood T cell repertoires in COVID-19. This table comes from immunoSEQ multiplex PCR, and its TCRdb copy is limited to in-frame clones, with some not included. Of roughly 280,000 clones detected, roughly nine tenths appear once; the ten largest clones hold over 8%. The sequenced material came from peripheral blood. The receptors here all came from a man aged 35-49 years with active or convalescent COVID-19.

Only one count was recorded for this clone. The genes are TRBV19 and TRBJ2-3, with 8 positions matching TRBD1. The CDR3 is 14 amino acids. Germline-derived CDR1 and CDR2 are LNHDA and SQIVND (reference sequence). V dropped 5 bases and J dropped 5; count of bases not matched to a gene: 6. For the CDR3, the DNA is TGTGCCAGTAGTCAATGGACAGGGCGAGATACGCAGTATTTT. Translating it yields CASSQWTGRDTQYF.

The chain uses TRBV3-1 (or the pseudogene TRBV3-2) and TRBJ1-2; a weak D match, TRBD1 (5 bases). The germline V gene encodes CDR1 LGHDT and CDR2 YNNKEL (reference sequence). V lost 3 bases to trimming and J lost 3 bases, with 14 bases between them. The CDR3 has 15 residues. In nucleotides, the CDR3 is TGTGCCAGCAGCCATGGGGGGGACCGAGACTATGGCTACACCTTC. Amino acid sequence: CASSHGGDRDYGYTF.

The rearrangement uses TRBV5-6 and TRBJ1-5; 8 nucleotides line up with TRBD1. The CDR3 loop spans 15 amino acids. From germline, CDR1 is SGHDT and CDR2 YYEEEE. The V gene end was trimmed by 1 base and the J gene end by 5 bases; junction bases not matched to a gene: 5. The CDR3 sequence is CASSLSRGLDQPQHF. The CDR3 bases are TGTGCCAGCAGCTTGAGCAGGGGGCTTGATCAGCCCCAGCATTTT.

The J gene is TRBJ2-7, the V gene TRBV6-6, with a tentative D call TRBD2 (5 bases). The CDR3 is 14 amino acids. The germline V gene has CDR1 MNHNY and CDR2 SVGAGI (reference sequence). Deletions cut 2 bases from V and 2 bases from J, with 10 bases between. CDR3 in amino acids: CASSYQGGPYEQYF. The CDR3 bases are TGTGCCAGCAGTTACCAAGGAGGCCCCTACGAGCAGTACTTC.

The chain links TRBV29-1 to TRBJ1-5; D unclear. This CDR3 has 13 residues. The V and J ends lost 7 bases and 6 bases respectively, with 16 bases between them. The germline gives CDR1 SQVTM, CDR2 ANQGSEA. CDR3 in amino acids: CSASEGASQPQHF. The CDR3 DNA reads as TGCAGCGCCTCAGAGGGAGCGTCTCAGCCCCAGCATTTT.

This clone was found a few times. This chain connects TRBV30 to TRBJ1-1; a weak D match, TRBD1 (6 bases). V lost 1 base and J 6 bases, leaving 15 bases between the germline ends. Germline loops: CDR1 GTSNPN, CDR2 SVGIG (reference sequence). The CDR3 runs 14 residues. The CDR3 DNA reads TGTGCCTGGAGTGGGGGAGGGGGGACCCCTGAAGCTTTCTTT. Amino acids: CAWSGGGGTPEAFF. Full variable domain (rest looked up from reference TRBV30 and TRBJ1-1): SQTIHQWPATLVQPVGSPLSLECTVEGTSNPNLYWYRQAAGRGLQLLFYSVGIGQISSEVPQNLSASRPQDRQFILSSKKLLLSDSGFYLCAWSGGGGTPEAFFGQGTRLTVV.

This chain uses TRBV18 with TRBJ2-7; 7 nucleotides agree with TRBD1. This CDR3 is 14 amino acids long. Trimming cost V 3 bases and J 5 bases; bases outside gene matches: 7. Per germline, CDR1 KGHSH and CDR2 LQKENI. CDR3 nucleotides: TGTGCCAGCTCACCTGGACAGGACTTGGACGAGCAGTACTTC. Translating it yields CASSPGQDLDEQYF.

The chain uses TRBV9 and TRBJ1-5; 7 nucleotides line up with TRBD1. Per germline, CDR1 SGDLS and CDR2 YYNGEE. J gave up 6 bases and V 0 bases, and 3 bases lay outside the gene matches. The CDR3 sequence is 14 residues long. Here the CDR3 reads CASSVGRQGQPQHF. The CDR3 nucleotides are TGTGCCAGCAGCGTAGGTAGACAGGGTCAGCCCCAGCATTTT.

The chain carries TRBV27 and TRBJ2-2; tentatively, D is TRBD2 (5 bases). The CDR3 consists of 15 residues. V was clipped by 4 bases and J by 1 base, with 10 bases between them. Germline CDR1 MNHEY, CDR2 SMNVEV (reference sequence). This chain's CDR3 is CASSYGLLNTGELFF. CDR3 bases: TGTGCCAGCAGTTACGGACTGTTGAACACCGGGGAGCTGTTTTTT.

The V gene is TRBV5-1, the J gene TRBJ1-1; D perhaps matches TRBD1 (6 bases). Germline V gene data show CDR1 as SGHRS and CDR2 as YFSETQ. The CDR3 contains 13 residues. Trimming removed 5 bases from V and 4 bases from J, with 12 bases in between. CDR3 coding DNA: TGCGCCAGCAGTAACGCAGGGGTCACTGAAGCTTTCTTT. Translating gives CASSNAGVTEAFF. The entire variable domain, with the rest obtained from reference TRBV5-1 and TRBJ1-1, is as follows: KAGVTQTPRYLIKTRGQQVTLSCSPISGHRSVSWYQQTPGQGLQFLFEYFSETQRNKGNFPGRFSGRQFSNSRSEMNVSTLELGDSALYLCASSNAGVTEAFFGQGTRLTVV.

This clone appeared a single time. The rearrangement uses TRBV6-5 and TRBJ1-4; no reliable D call. Germline CDR1 reads MNHEY; CDR2 reads SVGAGI. The CDR3 spans 15 residues. V lost 6 bases, J lost 0 bases, and 11 bases lay in between. The chain's CDR3 is CASSTHHATNEKLFF. The CDR3 coding sequence is TGTGCCAGCAGCACTCACCATGCAACTAATGAAAAACTGTTTTTT.

V usage is TRBV7-2 and J usage is TRBJ2-1, with 9 bases lining up with TRBD2. CDR3 length: 15 amino acids. V gave up 3 bases and J gave up 3 bases; unmatched junction bases: 3. The germline V gene encodes CDR1 SGHTA and CDR2 FQGNSA. The CDR3 sequence: CASSFSGGNYNEQFF. DNA for the CDR3: TGTGCCAGCAGCTTTAGCGGGGGCAACTACAATGAGCAGTTCTTC.

There are a few counts of this clone. The chain joins TRBV19 to TRBJ1-2; D possibly corresponds to TRBD1 (5 bases). There are 13 residues in the CDR3. V was clipped by 3 bases and J by 5 bases, with 10 bases between them. The germline gives CDR1 LNHDA, CDR2 SQIVND (reference sequence). For the CDR3, the DNA is TGTGCCAGTAGTATCGAACAGGAGTATGGCTACACCTTC. This sequence encodes CASSIEQEYGYTF.

This clone is a singleton in its sample. The chain recombines TRBV9 with TRBJ2-7; 10 positions agree with TRBD2. The CDR3 has 17 amino acids. The junction had 7 bases not matched to a gene; V was cut back by 0 bases and J by 1 base. CDR1 and CDR2 from the germline V gene are SGDLS and YYNGEE. In DNA, the CDR3 is TGTGCCAGCAGCGTAGTTTGTCCTAGCGGGAGTTCCTACGAGCAGTACTTC. It is translated as CASSVVCPSGSSYEQYF.

The V gene is TRBV10-3, the J gene TRBJ2-7, with 9 bases that match TRBD1. Germline V CDR1 and CDR2: ENHRY, SYGVKD. The trim removed 6 bases at V and 5 bases at J, leaving 11 bases unmatched. The CDR3 has 15 amino acids. The CDR3 spells CAISLTGQGGDEQYF. The DNA for the CDR3 is TGTGCCATCAGCCTTACGGGACAGGGAGGGGACGAGCAGTACTTC.

DNA of the CDR3: TGTGCCACCGGGACAGAGGATCAGCCCCAGCATTTT. It encodes CATGTEDQPQHF. The chain is built from TRBV24-1 and TRBJ1-5; 7 nucleotides agree with TRBD1. With V trimmed by 9 bases and J by 5 bases, 3 bases remained unmatched. CDR1 is KGHDR and CDR2 is SFDVKD in the germline V gene. This CDR3 is built from 12 residues.